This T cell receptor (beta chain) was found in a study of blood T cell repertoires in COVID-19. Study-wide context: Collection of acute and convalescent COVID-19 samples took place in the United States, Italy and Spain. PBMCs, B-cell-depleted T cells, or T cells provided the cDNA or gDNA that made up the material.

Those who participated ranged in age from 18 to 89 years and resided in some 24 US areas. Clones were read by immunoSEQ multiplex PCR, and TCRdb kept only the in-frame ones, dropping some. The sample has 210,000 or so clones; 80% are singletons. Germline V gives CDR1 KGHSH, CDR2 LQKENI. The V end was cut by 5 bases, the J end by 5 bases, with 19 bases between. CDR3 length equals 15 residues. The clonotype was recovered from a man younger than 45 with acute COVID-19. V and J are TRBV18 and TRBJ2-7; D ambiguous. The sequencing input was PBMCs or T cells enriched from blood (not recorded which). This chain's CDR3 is CASSSTVPSYHEQYF. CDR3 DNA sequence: TGTGCCAGCTCATCTACAGTTCCCTCGTACCACGAGCAGTACTTC.